A single sample gave rise to the 14 T cell receptor beta chains below, sequenced in a study of cytotoxic CD8 clonotypes in ibrutinib-treated CLL. Sequenced by immunoSEQ multiplex PCR; TCRdb stores in-frame clones only, minus some. Here the sample spans roughly 51,000 clones, about half being singletons. Sequences were derived from PBMCs, sampled after 12 months of ibrutinib treatment. The receptors stem from a human donor with chronic lymphocytic leukemia.

The sample holds a few counts of this clone. The rearrangement links TRBV30 to TRBJ1-6; D is uncertain. Between the trimmed V and J ends, which lost 2 bases and 5 bases, there was a span of 16 bases. The CDR3 consists of 16 residues. Germline V gives CDR1 GTSNPN, CDR2 SVGIG (reference sequence). CDR3 loop: CAWSPAAGGNNSPLHF. In DNA form, the CDR3 reads TGTGCCTGGAGTCCCGCCGCAGGAGGGAATAATTCACCCCTCCACTTT.

The CDR3 reads CASSLLAEGFYEQYF. CDR3 coding DNA: TGTGCCAGCAGCTTACTTGCGGAAGGATTCTACGAGCAGTACTTC. The V call is TRBV7-2, the J call TRBJ2-7; the D is unclear. The CDR3 loop spans 15 amino acids. Trimming removed 2 bases at V and 3 bases at J, with 14 bases between. Germline CDR1 SGHTA, CDR2 FQGNSA.

This rearrangement joins TRBV5-6 to TRBJ1-3; D gene unclear. This CDR3 has 16 amino acids. The V and J ends lost 4 bases and 0 bases respectively, with 14 bases between them. Germline CDR1 reads SGHDT; CDR2 reads YYEEEE. Written as DNA, the CDR3 is TGTGCCAGCAGCCTTCGACGGTTACTCTCTGGAAACACCATATATTTT. It encodes CASSLRRLLSGNTIYF.

The J gene is TRBJ2-7, the V gene TRBV5-8; no reliable D call. The CDR3 has 14 residues. Germline CDR1 is SGHTS and CDR2 is YDEGEE. Trimming left V 0 bases short and J 7 bases short, with 14 bases between. CDR3 nucleotide sequence: TGTGCCAGCAGCTTGGAGGCCGGCAGATGGGAGCAGTACTTC. It specifies CASSLEAGRWEQYF.

This clone turned up a few times. The CDR3 region has the DNA TGCGCCAGCAGCTCCAAGAGTAGCTACGAGCAGTACTTC. It translates to CASSSKSSYEQYF. V and J are TRBV5-1 and TRBJ2-7; D gene uncertain. Deletions cut 3 bases from V and 3 bases from J, with 10 bases between. Germline V gives CDR1 SGHRS, CDR2 YFSETQ. The CDR3 loop spans 13 amino acids.

V gene TRBV5-1 combines with J gene TRBJ2-3; 8 nucleotides match TRBD2. The CDR3 is 15 amino acids. From germline, CDR1 is SGHRS and CDR2 YFSETQ. With 3 bases clipped from V and 0 bases from J, the junction kept 3 bases outside the gene matches. The CDR3 loop reads CASSYRLASTDTQYF. The CDR3 DNA sequence: TGCGCCAGCAGCTATAGACTAGCGAGCACAGATACGCAGTATTTT.

This clone was detected only a few times. The rearrangement uses TRBV6-4 and TRBJ1-2; D not resolved. The ends were cut back, 0 bases at V and 4 bases at J, with 12 bases in the middle. Germline V gene data show CDR1 as MRHNA and CDR2 as SNTAGT. The CDR3 loop spans 15 amino acids. CDR3 DNA: TGTGCCAGCAGTGACTCGATTGGAGAGATCTATGGCTACACCTTC. It is translated as CASSDSIGEIYGYTF.

This sequence joins TRBV20-1 and TRBJ2-7; no clear D. Germline V lookup: CDR1 DFQATT, CDR2 SNEGSKA (reference sequence). This CDR3 region has 11 residues. Trimming stripped 7 bases from V and 7 bases from J, with 14 bases between. The CDR3, as DNA: TGCAGTGGGCCCCAGCGTTATGAGCAGTACTTC. Its translation is CSGPQRYEQYF.

The chain links TRBV30 to TRBJ2-1; TRBD2 matches 10 bases. The CDR3 spans 14 residues. Germline-derived CDR1 and CDR2 are GTSNPN and SVGIG (reference sequence). V lost 2 bases, J lost 6 bases, and 4 bases stayed unmatched. The CDR3 reads CAWSLAGVVNEQFF. The DNA of the CDR3 is TGTGCCTGGAGTCTAGCGGGAGTCGTCAATGAGCAGTTCTTC.

The genes are TRBV5-6 and TRBJ1-1; D gene uncertain. This CDR3 is 12 amino acids long. CDR1 is SGHDT, CDR2 YYEEEE, per germline. V was clipped by 4 bases and J by 7 bases, with 11 bases between them. CDR3 nucleotide sequence: TGTGCCAGCAGCATCGGACGGAATGAAGCTTTCTTT. It yields the protein CASSIGRNEAFF.

The chain combines TRBV19 with TRBJ1-1; TRBD1 agrees at 7 bases. Germline CDR1 LNHDA, CDR2 SQIVND (reference sequence). This CDR3 is built from 13 residues. V shed 6 bases, J shed 4 bases, and the junction held 5 bases outside the gene matches. The DNA of the CDR3 is TGTGCCAGTAGCCGCTCAGGGGGCACTGAAGCTTTCTTT. Protein product: CASSRSGGTEAFF.

This clone was seen only a few times. This chain connects TRBV4-2 to TRBJ1-5; possible D gene TRBD1, 6 bases. V shed 2 bases and J shed 3 bases, with 14 bases lying between them. The CDR3 is 16 residues long. The V gene's germline CDR1 is LGHNA and CDR2 YNFKEQ. CDR3 coding DNA: TGTGCCAGCAGCCAACTTGGGGGGGGGCACAATCAGCCCCAGCATTTT. Its protein product is CASSQLGGGHNQPQHF.

The V call is TRBV27, the J call TRBJ2-1; 9 positions match TRBD2. Germline assignment: CDR1 MNHEY and CDR2 SMNVEV (reference sequence). The trim removed 6 bases at V and 4 bases at J, leaving 10 bases unmatched. The CDR3 spans 16 residues. CDR3 residues: CASRPPTSGFYNEQFF. CDR3 nucleotides: TGTGCCAGCAGACCACCAACTAGCGGGTTTTACAATGAGCAGTTCTTC.

This clone has ten or more counts. The J gene is TRBJ1-1, the V gene TRBV9, with D possibly matching TRBD1 (6 bases). The CDR3 length is 13 residues. Trimming stripped 4 bases from V and 8 bases from J, with 15 bases between. CDR1 is SGDLS, CDR2 YYNGEE, per germline. As DNA, the CDR3 is TGTGCCAGCAGCCCCAAGGGGGACTCCGAAGCTTTCTTT. This encodes CASSPKGDSEAFF.